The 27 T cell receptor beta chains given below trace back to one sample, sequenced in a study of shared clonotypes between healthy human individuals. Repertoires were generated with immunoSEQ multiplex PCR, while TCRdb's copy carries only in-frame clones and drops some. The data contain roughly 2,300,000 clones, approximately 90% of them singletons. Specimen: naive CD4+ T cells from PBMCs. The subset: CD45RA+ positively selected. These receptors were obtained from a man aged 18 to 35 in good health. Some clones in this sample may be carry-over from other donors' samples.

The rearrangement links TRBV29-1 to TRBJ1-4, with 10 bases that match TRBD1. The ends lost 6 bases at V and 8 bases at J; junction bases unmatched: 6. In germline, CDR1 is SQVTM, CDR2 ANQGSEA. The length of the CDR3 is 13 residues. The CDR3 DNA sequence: TGCAGCGTCCAGGGACAGGGGAACGAAAAACTGTTTTTT. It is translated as CSVQGQGNEKLFF.

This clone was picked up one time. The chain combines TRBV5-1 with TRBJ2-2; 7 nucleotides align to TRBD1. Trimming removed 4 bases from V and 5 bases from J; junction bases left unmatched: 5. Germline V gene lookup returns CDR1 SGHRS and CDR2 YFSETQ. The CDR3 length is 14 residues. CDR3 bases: TGCGCCAGCAGCCGCCCGACAGGGACCGGGGAGCTGTTTTTT. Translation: CASSRPTGTGELFF. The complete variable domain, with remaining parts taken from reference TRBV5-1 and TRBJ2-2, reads KAGVTQTPRYLIKTRGQQVTLSCSPISGHRSVSWYQQTPGQGLQFLFEYFSETQRNKGNFPGRFSGRQFSNSRSEMNVSTLELGDSALYLCASSRPTGTGELFFGEGSRLTVL.

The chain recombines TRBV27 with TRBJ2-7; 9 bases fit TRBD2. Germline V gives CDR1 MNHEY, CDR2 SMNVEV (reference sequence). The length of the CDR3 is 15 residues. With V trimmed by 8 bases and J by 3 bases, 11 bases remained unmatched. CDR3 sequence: CASQTGSGRYYEQYF. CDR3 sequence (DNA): TGTGCCAGCCAAACGGGAAGCGGGAGGTACTACGAGCAGTACTTC.

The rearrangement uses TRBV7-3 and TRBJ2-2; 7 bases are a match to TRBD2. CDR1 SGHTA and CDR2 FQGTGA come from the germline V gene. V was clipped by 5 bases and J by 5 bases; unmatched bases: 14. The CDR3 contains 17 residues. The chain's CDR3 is CASSPRAGRGVTGELFF. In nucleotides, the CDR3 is TGTGCCAGCAGCCCCAGAGCGGGAAGAGGGGTGACCGGGGAGCTGTTTTTT.

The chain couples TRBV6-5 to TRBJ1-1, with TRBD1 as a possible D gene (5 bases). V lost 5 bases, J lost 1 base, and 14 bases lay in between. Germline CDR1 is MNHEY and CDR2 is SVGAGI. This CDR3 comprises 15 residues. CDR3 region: CASSTQSQGNTEAFF. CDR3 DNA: TGTGCCAGCAGTACGCAGAGCCAGGGGAACACTGAAGCTTTCTTT.

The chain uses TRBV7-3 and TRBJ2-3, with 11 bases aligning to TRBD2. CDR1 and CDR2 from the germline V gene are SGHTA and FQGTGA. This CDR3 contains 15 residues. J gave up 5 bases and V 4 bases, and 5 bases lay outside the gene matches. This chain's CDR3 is CASSYSGTSGDTQYF. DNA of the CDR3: TGTGCCAGCAGCTACTCCGGGACTAGCGGAGATACGCAGTATTTT.

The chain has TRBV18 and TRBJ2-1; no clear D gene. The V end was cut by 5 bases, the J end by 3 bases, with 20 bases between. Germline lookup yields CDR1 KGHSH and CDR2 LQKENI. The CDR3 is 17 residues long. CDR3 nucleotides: TGTGCCAGCTCAAGCTTATCTCTGGCCCCCGTCTACAATGAGCAGTTCTTC. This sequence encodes CASSSLSLAPVYNEQFF.

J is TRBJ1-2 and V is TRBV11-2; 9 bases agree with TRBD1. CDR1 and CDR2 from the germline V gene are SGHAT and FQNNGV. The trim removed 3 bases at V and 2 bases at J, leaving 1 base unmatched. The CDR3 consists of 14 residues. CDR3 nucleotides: TGTGCCAGCAGCTTGACAGGGGGGAACTATGGCTACACCTTC. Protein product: CASSLTGGNYGYTF.

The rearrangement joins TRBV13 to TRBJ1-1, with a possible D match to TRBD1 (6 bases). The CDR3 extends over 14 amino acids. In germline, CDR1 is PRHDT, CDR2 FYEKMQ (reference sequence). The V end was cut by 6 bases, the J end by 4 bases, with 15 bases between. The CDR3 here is CASRKWGGPTEAFF. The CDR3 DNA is TGTGCCAGCAGGAAATGGGGGGGCCCCACTGAAGCTTTCTTT. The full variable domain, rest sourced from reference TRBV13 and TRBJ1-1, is AAGVIQSPRHLIKEKRETATLKCYPIPRHDTVYWYQQGPGQDPQFLISFYEKMQSDKGSIPDRFSAQQFSDYHSELNMSSLELGDSALYFCASRKWGGPTEAFFGQGTRLTVV.

The CDR3 DNA reads TGTGCCAGCAGTGAATATTTCCAGCGGGGGACCCTTGAGCAGTTCTTC. This gives the protein CASSEYFQRGTLEQFF. The rearrangement uses TRBV25-1 and TRBJ2-1; 8 nucleotides align to TRBD2. With 0 bases clipped from V and 9 bases from J, the junction kept 10 bases outside the gene matches. Germline values: CDR1 MGHDK, CDR2 SYGVNS. CDR3 size: 16 residues.

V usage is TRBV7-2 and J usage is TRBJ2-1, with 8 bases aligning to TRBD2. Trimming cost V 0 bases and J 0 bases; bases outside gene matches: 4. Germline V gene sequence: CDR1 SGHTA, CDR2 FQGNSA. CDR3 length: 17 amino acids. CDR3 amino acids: CASSLAAGGHSYNEQFF. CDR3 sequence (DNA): TGTGCCAGCAGCTTAGCGGCGGGGGGACACTCCTACAATGAGCAGTTCTTC.

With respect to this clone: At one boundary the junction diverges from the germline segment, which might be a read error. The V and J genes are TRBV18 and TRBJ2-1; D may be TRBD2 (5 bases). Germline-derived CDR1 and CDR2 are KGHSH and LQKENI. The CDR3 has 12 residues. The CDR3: CASSPQRELAIF. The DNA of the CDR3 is TGTGCCAGCTCACCACAAAGGGAATTAGCGATCTTC.

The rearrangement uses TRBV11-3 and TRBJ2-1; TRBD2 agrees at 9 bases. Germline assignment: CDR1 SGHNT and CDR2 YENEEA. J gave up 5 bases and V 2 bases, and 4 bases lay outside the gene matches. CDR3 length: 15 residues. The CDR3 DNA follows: TGTGCCAGCAGCTTAAGGGGACTAGCCCACAATGAGCAGTTCTTC. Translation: CASSLRGLAHNEQFF.

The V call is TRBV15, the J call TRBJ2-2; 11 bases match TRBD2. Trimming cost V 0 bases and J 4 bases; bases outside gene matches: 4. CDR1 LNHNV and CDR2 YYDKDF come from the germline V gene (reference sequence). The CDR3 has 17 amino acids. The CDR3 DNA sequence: TGTGCCACCAGCAGAGATCTGACTAGCGGGACCACCGGGGAGCTGTTTTTT. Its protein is CATSRDLTSGTTGELFF.

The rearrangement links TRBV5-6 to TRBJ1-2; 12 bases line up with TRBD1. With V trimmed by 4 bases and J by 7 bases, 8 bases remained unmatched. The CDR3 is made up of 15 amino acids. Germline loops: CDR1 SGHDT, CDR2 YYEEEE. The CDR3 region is CASSGWGQGASGYTF. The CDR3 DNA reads TGTGCCAGCAGCGGCTGGGGACAGGGGGCAAGTGGCTACACCTTC.

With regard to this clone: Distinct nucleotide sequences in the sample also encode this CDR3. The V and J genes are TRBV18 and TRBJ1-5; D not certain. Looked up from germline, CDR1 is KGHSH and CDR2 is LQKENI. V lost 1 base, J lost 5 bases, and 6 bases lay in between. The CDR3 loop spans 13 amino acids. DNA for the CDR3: TGTGCCAGCTCACCACAGGGCGATCAGCCCCAGCATTTT. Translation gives CASSPQGDQPQHF. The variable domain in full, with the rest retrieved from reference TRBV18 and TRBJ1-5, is NAGVMQNPRHLVRRRGQEARLRCSPMKGHSHVYWYRQLPEEGLKFMVYLQKENIIDESGMPKERFSAEFPKEGPSILRIQQVVRGDSAAYFCASSPQGDQPQHFGDGTRLSIL.

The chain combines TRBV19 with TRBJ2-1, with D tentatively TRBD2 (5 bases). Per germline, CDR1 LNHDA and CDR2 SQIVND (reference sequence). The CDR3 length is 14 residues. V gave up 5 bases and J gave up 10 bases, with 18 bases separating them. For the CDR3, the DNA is TGTGCCAGTAGTGGCCGGAACAGCGAGGGCGAGCAGTTCTTC. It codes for CASSGRNSEGEQFF.

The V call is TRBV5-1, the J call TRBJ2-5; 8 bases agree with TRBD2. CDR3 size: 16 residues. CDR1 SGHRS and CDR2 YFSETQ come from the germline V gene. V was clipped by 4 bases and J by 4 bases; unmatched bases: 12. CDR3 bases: TGCGCCAGCAGCATCGGGACTAGTAGTAACGGAGAGACCCAGTACTTC. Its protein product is CASSIGTSSNGETQYF.

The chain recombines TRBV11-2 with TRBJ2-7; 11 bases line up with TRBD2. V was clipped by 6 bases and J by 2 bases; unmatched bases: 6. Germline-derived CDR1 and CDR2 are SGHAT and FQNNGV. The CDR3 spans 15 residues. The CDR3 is CASSHPTSGAYEQYF. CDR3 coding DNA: TGTGCCAGCAGTCACCCGACTAGCGGGGCCTACGAGCAGTACTTC. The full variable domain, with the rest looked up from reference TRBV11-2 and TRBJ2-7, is EAGVAQSPRYKIIEKRQSVAFWCNPISGHATLYWYQQILGQGPKLLIQFQNNGVVDDSQLPKDRFSAERLKGVDSTLKIQPAKLEDSAVYLCASSHPTSGAYEQYFGPGTRLTVT.

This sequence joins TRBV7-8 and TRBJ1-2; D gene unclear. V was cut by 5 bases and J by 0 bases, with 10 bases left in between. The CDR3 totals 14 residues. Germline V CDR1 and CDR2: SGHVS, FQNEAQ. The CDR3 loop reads CASSMDGANYGYTF. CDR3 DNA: TGTGCCAGCAGCATGGACGGAGCTAACTATGGCTACACCTTC. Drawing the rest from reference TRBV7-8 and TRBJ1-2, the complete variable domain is GAGVSQSPRYKVAKRGQDVALRCDPISGHVSLFWYQQALGQGPEFLTYFQNEAQLDKSGLPSDRFFAERPEGSVSTLKIQRTQQEDSAVYLCASSMDGANYGYTFGSGTRLTVV.

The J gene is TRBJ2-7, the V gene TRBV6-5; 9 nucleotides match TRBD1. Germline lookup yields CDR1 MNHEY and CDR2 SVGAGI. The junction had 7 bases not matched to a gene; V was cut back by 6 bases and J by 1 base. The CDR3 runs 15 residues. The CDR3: CASRVGQGGSYEQYF. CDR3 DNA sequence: TGTGCCAGCAGGGTGGGACAGGGAGGTTCCTACGAGCAGTACTTC.

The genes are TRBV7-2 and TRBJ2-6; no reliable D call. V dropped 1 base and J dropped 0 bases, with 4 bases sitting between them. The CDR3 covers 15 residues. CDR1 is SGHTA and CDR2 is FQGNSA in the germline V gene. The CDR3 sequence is CASSLVFSGANVLTF. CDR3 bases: TGTGCCAGCAGCTTAGTATTCTCTGGGGCCAACGTCCTGACTTTC.

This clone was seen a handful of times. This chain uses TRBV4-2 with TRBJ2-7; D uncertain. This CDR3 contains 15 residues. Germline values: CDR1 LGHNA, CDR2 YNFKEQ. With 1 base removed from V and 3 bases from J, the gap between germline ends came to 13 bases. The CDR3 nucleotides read TGTGCCAGCAGCCAAGGGCGTGGCTACGACTACGAGCAGTACTTC. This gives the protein CASSQGRGYDYEQYF.

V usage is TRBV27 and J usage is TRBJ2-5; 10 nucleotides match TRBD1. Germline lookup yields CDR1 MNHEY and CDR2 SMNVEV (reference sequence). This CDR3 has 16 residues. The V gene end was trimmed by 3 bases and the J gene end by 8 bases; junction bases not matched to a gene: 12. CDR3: CASSFFPGTGEGTQYF. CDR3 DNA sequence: TGTGCCAGCAGTTTCTTCCCCGGGACAGGGGAGGGAACCCAGTACTTC.

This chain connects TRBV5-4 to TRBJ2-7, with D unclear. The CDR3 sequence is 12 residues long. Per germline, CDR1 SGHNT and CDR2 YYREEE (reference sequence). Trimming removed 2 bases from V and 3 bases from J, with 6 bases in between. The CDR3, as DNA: TGTGCCAGCAGCTTAGCATTCTACGAGCAGTACTTC. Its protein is CASSLAFYEQYF. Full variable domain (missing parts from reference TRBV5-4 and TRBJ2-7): ETGVTQSPTHLIKTRGQQVTLRCSSQSGHNTVSWYQQALGQGPQFIFQYYREEENGRGNFPPRFSGLQFPNYSSELNVNALELDDSALYLCASSLAFYEQYFGPGTRLTVT.

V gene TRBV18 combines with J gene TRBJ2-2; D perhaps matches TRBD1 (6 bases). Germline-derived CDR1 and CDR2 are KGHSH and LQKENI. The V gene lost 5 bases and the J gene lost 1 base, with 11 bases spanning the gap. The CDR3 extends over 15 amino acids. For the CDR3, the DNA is TGTGCCAGCTCATCCTCGACAGGGAACACCGGGGAGCTGTTTTTT. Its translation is CASSSSTGNTGELFF.

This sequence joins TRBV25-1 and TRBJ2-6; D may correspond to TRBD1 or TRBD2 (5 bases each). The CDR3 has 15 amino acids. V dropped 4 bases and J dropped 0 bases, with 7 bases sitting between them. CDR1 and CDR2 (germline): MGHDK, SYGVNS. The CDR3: CASSAGTSGANVLTF. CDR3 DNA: TGTGCCAGCAGTGCTGGGACCTCTGGGGCCAACGTCCTGACTTTC.